These T cell receptor beta chains were read from a single sample in a study of glioma-infiltrating T cells. TCRdb re-analysed the multiplex PCR reads in MiXCR, keeping a single row per CDR3 protein. The data contain 300,000 to 450,000 distinct CDR3 sequences, 35% to 45% of them seen just once; the ten biggest clones take up around 13%. Sequencing used glioma tissue, nonneoplastic brain tissue, or PBMCs (not recorded which). These receptor sequences come from a human donor with low-grade glioma or glioblastoma, undergoing nonglioma brain surgery, or in good health (not recorded which). CDR3s include the opening cysteine and the closing phenylalanine or tryptophan. The order of the fields is V gene, J gene, D gene, clone size, CDR3 protein, CDR3 DNA. The D gene is left open where the match is weak. Clone size, where shown, is once, few, many, or a class for clones that have expanded.

v_gene: TRBV3-1; j_gene: TRBJ1-5; d_gene: TRBD1; abundance: -; CDR3aa: CASSRQGQPQHF; CDR3nt: TGTGCCAGCAGCCGACAGGGCCAGCCCCAGCATTTT
v_gene: TRBV4-3; j_gene: TRBJ2-3; d_gene: TRBD2; abundance: few; CDR3aa: CASSTTSGGGDTQYF; CDR3nt: TGCGCCAGCAGCACTACTAGCGGGGGGGGGGATACGCAGTATTTT
v_gene: TRBV27; j_gene: TRBJ2-3; d_gene: -; abundance: -; CDR3aa: CASSSARGSTDTQYF; CDR3nt: TGTGCCAGCAGCTCCGCGCGGGGCTCCACAGATACGCAGTATTTT
v_gene: TRBV7-2; j_gene: TRBJ2-7; d_gene: TRBD1; abundance: -; CDR3aa: CASSTRTGLKAYEQYF; CDR3nt: TGTGCCAGCAGCACCCGGACAGGGCTTAAGGCCTACGAGCAGTACTTC
v_gene: TRBV20-1; j_gene: TRBJ2-7; d_gene: -; abundance: few; CDR3aa: CSARDFSISYEQYF; CDR3nt: TGCAGTGCTAGAGATTTCAGTATCTCCTACGAGCAGTACTTC
v_gene: TRBV6-1; j_gene: TRBJ2-2; d_gene: -; abundance: -; CDR3aa: CASSSDRSHTGELFF; CDR3nt: TGTGCCAGCAGCTCCGACAGGTCGCACACCGGGGAGCTGTTTTTT
v_gene: TRBV5-4; j_gene: TRBJ2-1; d_gene: -; abundance: -; CDR3aa: CASSAPSAVYNEQFF; CDR3nt: TGTGCCAGCAGCGCCCCTAGCGCGGTGTACAATGAGCAGTTCTTC
v_gene: TRBV6-2/TRBV6-3; j_gene: TRBJ2-1; d_gene: TRBD2; abundance: few; CDR3aa: CASSSATRTSGPYNEQFF; CDR3nt: TGTGCCAGCAGTTCCGCCACCAGGACTAGCGGGCCTTACAATGAGCAGTTCTTC
v_gene: TRBV7-2; j_gene: TRBJ1-2; d_gene: -; abundance: -; CDR3aa: CASSLYRGPMGYTF; CDR3nt: TGTGCCAGCAGCTTATATCGGGGTCCGATGGGCTACACCTTC
v_gene: TRBV27; j_gene: TRBJ2-7; d_gene: TRBD2; abundance: many; CDR3aa: CASSLGLAGGSSYEQYF; CDR3nt: TGTGCCAGCAGTCTCGGACTAGCGGGAGGGTCGTCCTACGAGCAGTACTTC
v_gene: TRBV7-2; j_gene: TRBJ2-7; d_gene: TRBD2; abundance: -; CDR3aa: CASSLGFGGSLYEQYF; CDR3nt: TGTGCCAGCAGCTTAGGATTCGGCGGGAGTCTCTACGAGCAGTACTTC
v_gene: TRBV7-3; j_gene: TRBJ2-1; d_gene: -; abundance: -; CDR3aa: CASSPPRVNEQFF; CDR3nt: TGTGCCAGCAGCCCCCCTAGGGTTAATGAGCAGTTCTTC
v_gene: TRBV4-3; j_gene: TRBJ2-7; d_gene: TRBD1; abundance: many; CDR3aa: CASSHGQGNEQYF; CDR3nt: TGCGCCAGCAGCCACGGACAGGGGAACGAGCAGTACTTC
v_gene: TRBV4-3; j_gene: TRBJ1-2; d_gene: TRBD1; abundance: once; CDR3aa: CASSLHRGLNYGYTF; CDR3nt: TGCGCCAGCAGCCTCCACAGGGGGCTCAACTATGGCTACACCTTC
v_gene: TRBV28; j_gene: TRBJ1-1; d_gene: -; abundance: few; CDR3aa: CASTQPGGSTEAFF; CDR3nt: TGTGCCAGCACCCAACCTGGGGGGAGCACTGAAGCTTTCTTT
v_gene: TRBV3-1; j_gene: TRBJ1-1; d_gene: -; abundance: -; CDR3aa: CASSQGRGNTEAFF; CDR3nt: TGTGCCAGCAGCCAAGGTAGGGGGAACACTGAAGCTTTCTTT
v_gene: TRBV15; j_gene: TRBJ2-7; d_gene: -; abundance: -; CDR3aa: CATTRDIRGSGQLTYEQYF; CDR3nt: TGTGCCACCACCAGAGATATCCGGGGCAGCGGACAGCTTACCTACGAGCAGTACTTC
v_gene: TRBV20-1; j_gene: TRBJ1-5; d_gene: -; abundance: many; CDR3aa: CSTSGGGGQPQHF; CDR3nt: TGCAGTACCTCGGGGGGCGGCGGTCAGCCCCAGCATTTT
v_gene: TRBV2; j_gene: TRBJ2-1; d_gene: TRBD1; abundance: -; CDR3aa: CASSGAWDRGHNEQFF; CDR3nt: TGTGCCAGCAGTGGAGCCTGGGACAGGGGACACAATGAGCAGTTCTTC
v_gene: TRBV4-1; j_gene: TRBJ1-5; d_gene: -; abundance: -; CDR3aa: CASSQVRDQPQHF; CDR3nt: TGCGCCAGCAGCCAAGTAAGGGATCAGCCCCAGCATTTT
v_gene: TRBV4-3; j_gene: TRBJ1-6; d_gene: -; abundance: -; CDR3aa: CASTPGSGNNSPLHF; CDR3nt: TGCGCCAGCACGCCAGGGTCTGGGAATAATTCACCCCTCCACTTT
v_gene: TRBV7-6; j_gene: TRBJ2-7; d_gene: -; abundance: few; CDR3aa: CASTARGRYEQYF; CDR3nt: TGTGCCAGCACTGCCAGGGGCCGCTACGAGCAGTACTTC
v_gene: TRBV7-3; j_gene: TRBJ2-3; d_gene: -; abundance: once; CDR3aa: CASSSQGGQGVAQYF; CDR3nt: TGTGCCAGCAGCTCTCAGGGGGGCCAGGGTGTGGCGCAGTATTTT
v_gene: TRBV20-1; j_gene: TRBJ2-7; d_gene: TRBD1; abundance: few; CDR3aa: CSAPGQGAYEQYF; CDR3nt: TGCAGTGCCCCGGGACAGGGCGCCTACGAGCAGTACTTC
v_gene: TRBV6-2/TRBV6-3; j_gene: TRBJ1-5; d_gene: -; abundance: few; CDR3aa: CASSPWVSMRNQPQHF; CDR3nt: TGTGCCAGCAGCCCGTGGGTGTCTATGCGCAATCAGCCCCAGCATTTT